This entry lists 16 T cell receptor beta chains sequenced from one sample in a study of early T cells in non-severe SARS-CoV-2 infection. TCRdb fed the 5' RACE reads into MiXCR, producing one record per CDR3 protein. This sample has about 30,000 distinct CDR3 sequences; under 6% occur once, and the top ten carry less than 6%. The sample comprised whole blood. The receptors shown here come from an adult who was a healthcare worker with PCR-confirmed SARS-CoV-2 infection or an uninfected control (not recorded which).

This clonotype has just a few counts. J is TRBJ1-1 and V is TRBV5-1; possible D gene TRBD1, 6 bases. The germline V and J ends were trimmed by 2 bases and 4 bases, with 15 bases remaining between them. The CDR3 is made up of 15 amino acids. Germline CDR1 SGHRS, CDR2 YFSETQ. The CDR3 region has the DNA TGCGCCAGCAGCTTATGGGGTCTAGGGGGCACTGAAGCTTTCTTT. It is translated as CASSLWGLGGTEAFF.

This clonotype has at least ten counts. The rearrangement joins TRBV12-3 or TRBV12-4 to TRBJ2-1; the match to TRBD2 covers 12 bases. Trimming removed 5 bases from V and 5 bases from J; junction bases left unmatched: 1. The CDR3 runs to 14 residues. CDR3 loop: CASSRLAGDNEQFF. DNA for the CDR3: TGTGCCAGCAGTCGACTAGCGGGGGACAATGAGCAGTTCTTC.

This clonotype was found many times. The V gene is TRBV3-1, the J gene TRBJ2-7; no reliable D call. Trimming took 4 bases from V and 3 from J, leaving 7 bases between them. The CDR3 covers 12 residues. From germline, CDR1 is LGHDT and CDR2 YNNKEL (reference sequence). This CDR3 is CASSPQNYEQYF. In DNA form, the CDR3 reads TGTGCCAGCAGCCCTCAAAACTACGAGCAGTACTTC.

This clonotype showed up many times. V is TRBV2 and J is TRBJ2-5; D ambiguous. V lost 3 bases and J lost 3, with 5 bases in between. CDR3 length: 12 residues. Germline CDR1 and CDR2: SNHLY and FYNNEI. CDR3 nucleotides: TGTGCCAGCAGTGACTGGGAAGAGACCCAGTACTTC. Its translation: CASSDWEETQYF.

This clonotype has a count of ten or more. V gene TRBV24-1 combines with J gene TRBJ1-6; the D gene is possibly TRBD1 (5 bases). Germline-derived CDR1 and CDR2 are KGHDR and SFDVKD. The CDR3 length is 14 residues. Trimming left V 7 bases short and J 5 bases short, with 11 bases between. The CDR3 DNA reads as TGTGCCACCAGCCCGGGGGACGATAATTCACCCCTCCACTTT. This codes for CATSPGDDNSPLHF.

This chain connects TRBV18 to TRBJ1-6; D gene uncertain. CDR3 length: 14 residues. Germline-derived CDR1 and CDR2 are KGHSH and LQKENI. With 2 bases removed from V and 4 bases from J, the gap between germline ends came to 6 bases. DNA of the CDR3: TGTGCCAGCTCACCAGGCGGATATAATTCACCCCTCCACTTT. Encoded protein: CASSPGGYNSPLHF.

This clonotype was observed a handful of times. The chain combines TRBV6-1 with TRBJ2-7; TRBD1 agrees at 7 bases. The germline CDR1 and CDR2 sequences are MNHNS and SASEGT. J was trimmed by 0 bases and V by 5 bases; bases with no gene match: 4. This CDR3 spans 14 amino acids. The CDR3 region is CASSRTGDSYEQYF. The CDR3, as DNA: TGTGCCAGCAGTAGGACAGGTGACTCCTACGAGCAGTACTTC.

The chain joins TRBV10-3 to TRBJ1-1; D perhaps matches TRBD1 (6 bases). The CDR3 is made up of 13 amino acids. The V end was cut by 7 bases, the J end by 5 bases, with 14 bases between. Germline CDR1 and CDR2: ENHRY and SYGVKD. The CDR3, as DNA: TGTGCCATCACGGACAGTGAGTGGACTGAAGCTTTCTTT. As protein: CAITDSEWTEAFF.

This clonotype was picked up a small number of times. V is TRBV25-1 and J is TRBJ2-7, with TRBD1 matching over 7 bases. CDR1 MGHDK and CDR2 SYGVNS come from the germline V gene. This CDR3 has 16 residues. V lost 6 bases to trimming and J lost 5 bases; unmatched junction nucleotides: 16. CDR3: CASSSYYGAGQDEQYF. DNA for the CDR3: TGTGCCAGCAGCTCCTACTACGGGGCCGGACAGGACGAGCAGTACTTC.

This clonotype was detected a few times. The V gene is TRBV7-2, the J gene TRBJ1-2, with a weak D call TRBD1 (5 bases). Germline values: CDR1 SGHTA, CDR2 FQGNSA. The CDR3 sequence is 13 residues long. The V end lost 1 base, the J end lost 3 bases, and 6 bases lay between the germline ends. This CDR3 is CASSLVRDYGYTF. Here the CDR3 DNA reads TGTGCCAGCAGCTTAGTCAGGGACTATGGCTACACCTTC.

A few counts support this clonotype. CDR3 DNA sequence: TGCAGTGCTAGGGATTGGACAGGGATGGCCTACGAGCAGTACTTC. Translated, it gives CSARDWTGMAYEQYF. The genes are TRBV20-1 and TRBJ2-7; TRBD1 aligns across 8 bases. Germline V lookup: CDR1 DFQATT, CDR2 SNEGSKA (reference sequence). J was trimmed by 2 bases and V by 3 bases; bases with no gene match: 9. This CDR3 region has 15 residues.

This clonotype was seen at least ten times. The chain carries TRBV6-5 and TRBJ1-2; no firm D call. The CDR3 runs 13 residues. Trimming cost V 3 bases and J 2 bases, with 7 bases left between them. Germline V CDR1 and CDR2: MNHEY, SVGAGI. DNA of the CDR3: TGTGCCAGCAGTTATGACGGGAACTATGGCTACACCTTC. This codes for CASSYDGNYGYTF.

This clonotype was detected many times. The gene calls are TRBV27 and TRBJ1-5; D is perhaps TRBD1 (6 bases). The V end was cut by 5 bases, the J end by 2 bases, with 10 bases between. The germline CDR1 and CDR2 sequences are MNHEY and SMNVEV (reference sequence). This CDR3 contains 14 residues. The chain's CDR3 is CASSQGYGNQPQHF. CDR3 DNA: TGTGCCAGCAGTCAGGGGTACGGCAATCAGCCCCAGCATTTT.

In this sample, this clonotype turned up many times. This chain links TRBV6-2 or TRBV6-3 with TRBJ1-1, with TRBD1 identical over 11 bases. J was trimmed by 0 bases and V by 6 bases; bases with no gene match: 6. The CDR3 runs 16 residues. CDR1 MNHEY and CDR2 SVGEGT come from the germline V gene. In DNA, the CDR3 is TGTGCCAGCAGGAGGGACAGGGGGAACATGAACACTGAAGCTTTCTTT. Residues: CASRRDRGNMNTEAFF.

The CDR3 spells CASSEFNISEQYF. The CDR3 DNA sequence: TGTGCCAGCAGTGAGTTTAACATCTCCGAGCAGTACTTC. V is TRBV2 and J is TRBJ2-7; D is unresolved. Germline values: CDR1 SNHLY, CDR2 FYNNEI. The V gene lost 3 bases and the J gene lost 6 bases, with 12 bases spanning the gap. The CDR3 consists of 13 residues. Full variable domain (missing parts from reference TRBV2 and TRBJ2-7): EPEVTQTPSHQVTQMGQEVILRCVPISNHLYFYWYRQILGQKVEFLVSFYNNEISEKSEIFDDQFSVERPDGSNFTLKIRSTKLEDSAMYFCASSEFNISEQYFGPGTRLTVT.

This clonotype has only a few counts. The chain is built from TRBV24-1 and TRBJ2-3; 8 positions match TRBD1. The V gene's germline CDR1 is KGHDR and CDR2 SFDVKD. Trimming took 3 bases from V and 3 from J; bases not matched to a gene: 13. This CDR3 region has 18 residues. The CDR3 region has the DNA TGTGCCACCAGTGATCCCCTCCCCCCCGGACAGGGTACAGATACGCAGTATTTT. Protein: CATSDPLPPGQGTDTQYF.